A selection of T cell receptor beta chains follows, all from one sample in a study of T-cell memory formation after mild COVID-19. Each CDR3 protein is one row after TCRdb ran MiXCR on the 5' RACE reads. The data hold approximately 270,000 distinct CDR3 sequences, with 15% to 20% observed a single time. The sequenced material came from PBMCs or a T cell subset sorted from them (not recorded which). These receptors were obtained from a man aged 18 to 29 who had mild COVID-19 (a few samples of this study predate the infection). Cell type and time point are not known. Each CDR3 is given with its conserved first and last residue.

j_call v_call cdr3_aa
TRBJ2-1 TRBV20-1 CSAREAGGRYNEQFF
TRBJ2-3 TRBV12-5 CASGLAGGTSTDTQYF
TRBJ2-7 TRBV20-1 CSASIQSYEQYF
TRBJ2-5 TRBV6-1 CASSPNRGGETQYF
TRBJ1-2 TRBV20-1 CSARDPFWVNGYTF
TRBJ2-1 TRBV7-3 CASSRSAFRGLLYNEQFF
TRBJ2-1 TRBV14 CASSQGAGGKFF
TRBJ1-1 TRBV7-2 CASSLGPGNTEAFF
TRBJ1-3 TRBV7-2 CASSPDSGNTIYF
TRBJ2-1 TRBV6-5 CASSYGPIGQGLLYEQFF
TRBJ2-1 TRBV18 CASSPPTSGGAGEQFF
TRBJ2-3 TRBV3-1 CASSGFGGEGSPTDTQYF